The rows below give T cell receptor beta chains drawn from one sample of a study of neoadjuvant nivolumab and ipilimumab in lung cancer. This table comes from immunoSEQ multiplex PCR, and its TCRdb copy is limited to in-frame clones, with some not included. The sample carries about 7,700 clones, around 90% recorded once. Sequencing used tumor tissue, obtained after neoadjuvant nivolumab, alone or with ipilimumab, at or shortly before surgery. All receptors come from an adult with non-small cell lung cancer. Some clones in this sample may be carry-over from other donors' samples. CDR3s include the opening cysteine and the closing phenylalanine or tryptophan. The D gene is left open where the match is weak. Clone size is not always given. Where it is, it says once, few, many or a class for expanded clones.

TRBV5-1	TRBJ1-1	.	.	TGCGCCAGCAGCTTGCCGGGGGCCGCGACTGAAGCTTTCTTT	CASSLPGAATEAFF
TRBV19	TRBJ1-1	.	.	TGTGCCAGTAGTAAAGAAGCTTTCTTT	CASSKEAFF
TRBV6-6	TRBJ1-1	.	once	TGTGCCAGCAGTTATGGCAGGGGGAACACTGAAGCTTTCTTT	CASSYGRGNTEAFF
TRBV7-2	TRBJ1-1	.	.	TGTGCCAGCAGCGCCCAGGGAGGGCGGAACACTGAAGCTTTCTTT	CASSAQGGRNTEAFF
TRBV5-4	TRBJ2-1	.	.	TGTGCCAGCAGCTCGGGGCAGGGTTTCGGATTCTCGTACAATGAGCAGTTCTTC	CASSSGQGFGFSYNEQFF
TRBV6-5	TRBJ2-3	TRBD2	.	TGTGCCAGCAGCCCCAGACCGGGAGGGGGAGATACGCAGTATTTT	CASSPRPGGGDTQYF
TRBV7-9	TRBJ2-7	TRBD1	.	TGTGCCAGCAGCTTCGGACAGGGCTCCTACGAGCAGTACTTC	CASSFGQGSYEQYF
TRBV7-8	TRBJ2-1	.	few	TGTGCCAGCAGCTTAGTTCGGGTTTACAATGAGCAGTTCTTC	CASSLVRVYNEQFF
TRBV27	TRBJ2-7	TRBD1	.	TGTGCCAGCAGTTCGCCCGGGACAGGGGGTTATGAGCAGTACTTC	CASSSPGTGGYEQYF
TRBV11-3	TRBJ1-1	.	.	TGTGCCAGCAGCTTGACAGGGAACACTGAAGCTTTCTTT	CASSLTGNTEAFF
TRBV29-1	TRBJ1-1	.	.	TGCAGCGTTGACTCGAGGGTGGCTGAAGCTTTCTTT	CSVDSRVAEAFF
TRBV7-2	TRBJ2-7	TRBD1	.	TGTGCCAGCAGCCCTCCAGGGGGTCACCTCTACGAGCAGTACTTC	CASSPPGGHLYEQYF
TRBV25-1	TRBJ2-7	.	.	TGTGCCAGCAGCAAGCCGGTAACCTACGAGCAGTACTTC	CASSKPVTYEQYF
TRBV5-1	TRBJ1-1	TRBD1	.	TGCGCCAGCAGCTCGCCGTGGACAGGGGCAGTGAACACTGAAGCTTTCTTT	CASSSPWTGAVNTEAFF
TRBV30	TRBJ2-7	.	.	TGTGCCCTAGGGACCACCTACGAGCAGTACTTC	CALGTTYEQYF
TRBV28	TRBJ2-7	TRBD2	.	TGTGCCAGCAGTTTCCAGCGGGGGCTCTACGAGCAGTACTTC	CASSFQRGLYEQYF
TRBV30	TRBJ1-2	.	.	TGTGCCTGGAGTAAGGGGATCTATGGCTACACCTTC	CAWSKGIYGYTF
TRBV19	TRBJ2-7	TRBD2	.	TGTGCCAGTTCCTTGGAAGCGGGGGTCTCCTACGAGCAGTACTTC	CASSLEAGVSYEQYF
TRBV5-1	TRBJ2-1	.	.	TGCGCCAGCAGCCGCGAGGGGGGCTCGGGCAATGAGCAGTTCTTC	CASSREGGSGNEQFF
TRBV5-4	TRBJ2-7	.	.	TGTGCCAGCTCATTGGGGGGCGGTTACGAGCAGTACTTC	CASSLGGGYEQYF
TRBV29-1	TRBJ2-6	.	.	TGCAGCGTTGAATTGGGGGCCAACGTCCTGACTTTC	CSVELGANVLTF
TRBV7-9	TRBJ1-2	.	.	TGTGCCAGCAGTAGAGGAGGGGCTGGCTATGGCTACACCTTC	CASSRGGAGYGYTF
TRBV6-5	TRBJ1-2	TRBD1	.	TGTGCCAGCAGTTACGGCAGGGGGCTTAACTATGGCTACACCTTC	CASSYGRGLNYGYTF
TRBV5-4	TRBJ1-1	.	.	TGTGCCAGCAGCTCAGACAACATGAACACTGAAGCTTTCTTT	CASSSDNMNTEAFF
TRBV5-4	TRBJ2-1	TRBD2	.	TGTGCCAGCAGCACAAGCGGGAGGGCCTACAATGAGCAGTTCTTC	CASSTSGRAYNEQFF
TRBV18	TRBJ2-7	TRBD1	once	TGTGCCAGCTCACCGGAGGGACAGGGGCCCTTCTTCCACTCCTACGAGCAGTACTTC	CASSPEGQGPFFHSYEQYF
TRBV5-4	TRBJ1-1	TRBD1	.	TGTGCCAGCAGCTTTCAGGGGGCCGGCACTGAAGCTTTCTTT	CASSFQGAGTEAFF
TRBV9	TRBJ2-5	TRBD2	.	TGTGCCAGCAGCGTAGGGGTCCTAGCGGGACCCCAAGAGACCCAGTACTTC	CASSVGVLAGPQETQYF
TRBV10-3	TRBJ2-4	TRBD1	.	TGTGCCATTAGGGACAGGTCACAAAACATTCAGTACTTC	CAIRDRSQNIQYF
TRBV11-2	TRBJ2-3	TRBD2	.	TGTGCCAGCAGCGCCATAGCGGGAGTGCGCACAGATACGCAGTATTTT	CASSAIAGVRTDTQYF
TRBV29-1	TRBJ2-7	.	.	TGCAGCGTTGGTTATGGGCGTGGGCAGTACTTC	CSVGYGRGQYF
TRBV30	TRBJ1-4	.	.	TGTGCCTGGAATGGACGGCTGACAACTAATGAAAAACTGTTTTTT	CAWNGRLTTNEKLFF
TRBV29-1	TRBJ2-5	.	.	TGCAGCGTTGAGAGGACCAGAGAGACCCAGTACTTC	CSVERTRETQYF
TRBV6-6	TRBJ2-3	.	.	TGTGCCAGCAGTTACCGCGGTCGGGATACGCAGTATTTT	CASSYRGRDTQYF
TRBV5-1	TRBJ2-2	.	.	TGCGCCAGCAGCTACGCGTTAGCCGGGGAGCTGTTTTTT	CASSYALAGELFF
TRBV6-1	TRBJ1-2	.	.	TGTGCCAGCAGTGCTGAACAGGGCCGAGCTAACTATGGCTACACCTTC	CASSAEQGRANYGYTF
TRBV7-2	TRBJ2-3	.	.	TGTGCCAGCAGCCAACATAGCGGTTTTCCCACAGATACGCAGTATTTT	CASSQHSGFPTDTQYF
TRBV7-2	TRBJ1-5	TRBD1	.	TGTGCCAGCAGCTTCCAACAGGGGAGGGAGCCCCAGCATTTT	CASSFQQGREPQHF
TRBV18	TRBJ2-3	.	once	TGTGCCAGCTCCCTGGGAGGAGGGGGCGCAGATACGCAGTATTTT	CASSLGGGGADTQYF
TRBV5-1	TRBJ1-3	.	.	TGCGCCAGCAGCTTGGCAGATGGAAACACCATATATTTT	CASSLADGNTIYF
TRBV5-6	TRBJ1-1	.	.	TGTGCCAGCAGCTACTCGGGGAGGAACACTGAAGCTTTCTTT	CASSYSGRNTEAFF
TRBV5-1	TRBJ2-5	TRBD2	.	TGCGCCAGCAGCCCAACTCGGACTAGCGGACAAGAGACCCAGTACTTC	CASSPTRTSGQETQYF
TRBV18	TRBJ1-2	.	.	TGTGCCAGCTCACCGGAACTTGGAAGAGGGGCGCTGGATGGCTACACCTTC	CASSPELGRGALDGYTF
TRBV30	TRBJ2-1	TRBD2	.	TGTGCCTGGAGCGCCACCGGGACTAACTCCGAGCAGTTCTTC	CAWSATGTNSEQFF
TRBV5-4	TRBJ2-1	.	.	TGTGCCAGCAGCTGGATAGATGGGGACGAGCAGTTCTTC	CASSWIDGDEQFF
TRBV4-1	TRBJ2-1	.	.	TGCGCCAGCAGCCTCGGACGCCAGGCCATTGAGCAGTTCTTC	CASSLGRQAIEQFF
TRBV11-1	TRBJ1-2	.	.	TGTGCCAGCAGCCCTACAGGGTCCTATGGCTACACCTTC	CASSPTGSYGYTF
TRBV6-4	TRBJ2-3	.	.	TGTGCCAGCAGTGAAAGTGGTACAGATACGCAGTATTTT	CASSESGTDTQYF
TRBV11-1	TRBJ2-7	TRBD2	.	TGTGCCAGCAGCTTTGAACGGACTAGCGGGAGGAGGTACTTC	CASSFERTSGRRYF
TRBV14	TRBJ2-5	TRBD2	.	TGTGCCAGCAGCCATTTTGGACTAGCGGGAGGGGAAGAGACCCAGTACTTC	CASSHFGLAGGEETQYF
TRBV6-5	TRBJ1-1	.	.	TGTGCCAGCAGTTACTTGTCCGACACTGGAGAAGCTTTCTTT	CASSYLSDTGEAFF
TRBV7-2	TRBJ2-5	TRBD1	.	TGTGCCAGCAGCTGGGGACAGGGAGAGACCCAGTACTTC	CASSWGQGETQYF
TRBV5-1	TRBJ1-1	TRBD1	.	TGCGCCAGCAGCCTCGGGACAGGGAGGGGCATGAACACTGAAGCTTTCTTT	CASSLGTGRGMNTEAFF
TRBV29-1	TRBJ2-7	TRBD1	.	TGCAGCGTTGAAGAGGGGACAGGGGGAGTCTACGAGCAGTACTTC	CSVEEGTGGVYEQYF
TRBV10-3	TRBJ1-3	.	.	TGTGCCATCAGTGGTACTTTGGTTCATGCCGGAAACACCATATATTTT	CAISGTLVHAGNTIYF